Detailed here is one T cell receptor (beta chain). The record originates from a study of Ad26.COV2.S vaccination and SARS-CoV-2 variants. Treatment reported: some 19 received Ad26.COV2.S at low or high dose, single or two shots; roughly 5 received placebo; per-sample allocation not given. Specimens were obtained on day 63 following the first vaccine or placebo injection. The table came from immunoSEQ multiplex PCR; TCRdb's copy has only in-frame clones and leaves some out. The sample shows some 320,000 clones, around four fifths of them seen only once. Sequencing used peripheral blood, obtained in a trial of Ad26.COV2.S vaccine versus placebo. This TCR came from a person aged 18-60 years who received the Ad26.COV2.S COVID-19 vaccine or a placebo.

The CDR3: CASKPDSLSYYGYTF. CDR3 DNA sequence: TGTGCCAGCAAGCCGGACAGCCTCTCCTACTATGGCTACACCTTC. This chain connects TRBV3-1 (or the pseudogene TRBV3-2) to TRBJ1-2, with a weak D call TRBD1 (6 bases). Trimming took off 7 bases at V and 3 bases at J, with 18 bases between the two ends. This CDR3 has 15 residues. The germline gives CDR1 LGHDT, CDR2 YNNKEL (reference sequence).